This passage covers 10 T cell receptor beta chains from one sample sequenced in a study of identical twins. MiXCR, run by TCRdb on the 5' RACE reads, gives a single entry per CDR3 protein. The table shows fewer than 250,000 distinct CDR3 sequences, with 7.5% occurring only once. These records were also assigned to another study, of yellow fever vaccine responses in identical twins.

Sample: CD8+ T cells sorted from blood. The receptors derive from a woman younger than 30 in good health.

This clonotype was counted ten times or more. The chain combines TRBV24-1 with TRBJ2-1; D is possibly TRBD2 (5 bases). The ends were cut back, 3 bases at V and 0 bases at J, with 8 bases in the middle. Germline values: CDR1 KGHDR, CDR2 SFDVKD. The CDR3 totals 15 residues. This CDR3 reads CATSDPGSSYNEQFF. CDR3 sequence (DNA): TGTGCCACCAGTGATCCGGGGTCCTCCTACAATGAGCAGTTCTTC.

Ten or more counts support this clonotype. The chain links TRBV12-3 or TRBV12-4 to TRBJ2-1; D is possibly TRBD2 (6 bases). This CDR3 has 17 amino acids. The V and J ends lost 6 bases and 3 bases respectively, with 21 bases between them. The CDR3 reads CASSPGLIPSVYNEQFF. The CDR3 DNA reads TGTGCCAGCAGCCCGGGACTGATCCCCAGTGTCTACAATGAGCAGTTCTTC.

There are many counts of this clonotype. The rearrangement links TRBV12-3 or TRBV12-4 to TRBJ1-2, with D unresolved. With 7 bases removed from V and 6 bases from J, the gap between germline ends came to 9 bases. The CDR3 totals 11 residues. CDR3 sequence (DNA): TGTGCCAGCACCTCCGGGCATGGCTACACCTTC. Its translation is CASTSGHGYTF.

This clonotype was observed a few times. This chain uses TRBV4-1 with TRBJ2-7; D is perhaps TRBD1 (6 bases). The germline gives CDR1 MGHRA, CDR2 YSYEKL. The CDR3 has 15 amino acids. With 0 bases removed from V and 2 bases from J, the gap between germline ends came to 11 bases. CDR3: CASSQELTGPYEQYF. The CDR3 nucleotides read TGCGCCAGCAGCCAAGAGCTGACAGGTCCCTACGAGCAGTACTTC.

This chain uses TRBV28 with TRBJ2-1, with 16 bases that match TRBD2. Germline values: CDR1 MDHEN, CDR2 SYDVKM. The CDR3 has 19 amino acids. The junction had 14 bases not matched to a gene; V was cut back by 3 bases and J by 9 bases. CDR3 in amino acids: CASSFLIPGLAGGLVEQFF. The CDR3 DNA reads TGTGCCAGCAGTTTTTTAATACCGGGACTAGCGGGAGGGTTAGTTGAGCAGTTCTTC.

In its sample, this clonotype was seen many times. The gene calls are TRBV5-1 and TRBJ2-7; no clear D. Per germline, CDR1 SGHRS and CDR2 YFSETQ. V gave up 0 bases and J gave up 0 bases, with 10 bases separating them. The CDR3 has 15 amino acids. Here the CDR3 DNA reads TGCGCCAGCAGCTTGGGTTCCGGCAGCTCCTACGAGCAGTACGTC. It specifies CASSLGSGSSYEQYV.

The rearrangement links TRBV6-2 or TRBV6-3 to TRBJ2-1; maybe TRBD1 (5 bases). CDR3 size: 15 residues. Germline CDR1 and CDR2: MNHEY and SVGEGT. V lost 6 bases to trimming and J lost 3 bases, with 15 bases between them. CDR3 sequence: CASSQTGLIYNEQFF. DNA for the CDR3: TGTGCCAGCAGCCAAACAGGCCTCATCTACAATGAGCAGTTCTTC.

The chain employs TRBV7-3 and TRBJ2-5; TRBD1 matches at 9 bases. The CDR3 length is 14 residues. Germline CDR1 reads SGHTA; CDR2 reads FQGTGA. The V gene end was trimmed by 5 bases and the J gene end by 5 bases; junction bases not matched to a gene: 6. DNA for the CDR3: TGTGCCAGCAGCCCGACAGGGGGTGTGGAGACCCAGTACTTC. Its protein product is CASSPTGGVETQYF.

This clonotype was counted only a few times. This chain uses TRBV2 with TRBJ1-3; tentative D call: TRBD1 (6 bases). Germline V lookup: CDR1 SNHLY, CDR2 FYNNEI. V was cut by 1 base and J by 3 bases, with 16 bases left in between. CDR3 length: 17 amino acids. The CDR3 reads CASSEGWTVVHGNTIYF. The CDR3 coding sequence is TGTGCCAGCAGTGAAGGCTGGACAGTCGTCCATGGAAACACCATATATTTT.

V is TRBV5-1 and J is TRBJ2-4; TRBD1 matches at 10 bases. Trimming took 6 bases from V and 4 from J; bases not matched to a gene: 7. The CDR3 length is 15 residues. The germline gives CDR1 SGHRS, CDR2 YFSETQ. The CDR3 is CASIDRDRGKNIQYF. In DNA, the CDR3 is TGCGCCAGCATCGACCGGGACAGGGGAAAAAACATTCAGTACTTC.